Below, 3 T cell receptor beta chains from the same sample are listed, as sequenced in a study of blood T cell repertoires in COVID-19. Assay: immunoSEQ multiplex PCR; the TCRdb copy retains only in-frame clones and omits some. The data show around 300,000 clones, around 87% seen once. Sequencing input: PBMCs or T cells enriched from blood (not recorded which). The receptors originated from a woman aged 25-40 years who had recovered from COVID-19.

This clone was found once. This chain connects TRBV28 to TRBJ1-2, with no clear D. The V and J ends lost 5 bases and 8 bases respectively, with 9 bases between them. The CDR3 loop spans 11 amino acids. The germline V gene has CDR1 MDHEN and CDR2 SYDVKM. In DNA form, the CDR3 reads TGTGCCAGCAGTCTTCGAGGGGGCTACACCTTC. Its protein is CASSLRGGYTF.

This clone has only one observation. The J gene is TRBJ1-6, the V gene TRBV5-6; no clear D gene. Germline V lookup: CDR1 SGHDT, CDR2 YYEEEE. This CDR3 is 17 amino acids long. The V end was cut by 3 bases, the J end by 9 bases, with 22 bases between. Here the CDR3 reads CASSSYTSGWRSSPLHF. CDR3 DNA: TGTGCCAGCAGCTCCTATACCTCCGGGTGGCGGAGTTCACCCCTCCACTTT.

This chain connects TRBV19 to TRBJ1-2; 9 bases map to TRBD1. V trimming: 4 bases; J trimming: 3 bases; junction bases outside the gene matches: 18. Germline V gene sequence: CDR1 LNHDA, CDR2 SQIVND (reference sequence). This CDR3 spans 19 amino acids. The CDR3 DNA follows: TGTGCCAGTAGTAATTTCCGGGACAGGGTATTCCCTACGGACTATGGCTACACCTTC. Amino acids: CASSNFRDRVFPTDYGYTF. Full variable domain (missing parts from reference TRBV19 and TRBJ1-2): DGGITQSPKYLFRKEGQNVTLSCEQNLNHDAMYWYRQDPGQGLRLIYYSQIVNDFQKGDIAEGYSVSREKKESFPLTVTSAQKNPTAFYLCASSNFRDRVFPTDYGYTFGSGTRLTVV.